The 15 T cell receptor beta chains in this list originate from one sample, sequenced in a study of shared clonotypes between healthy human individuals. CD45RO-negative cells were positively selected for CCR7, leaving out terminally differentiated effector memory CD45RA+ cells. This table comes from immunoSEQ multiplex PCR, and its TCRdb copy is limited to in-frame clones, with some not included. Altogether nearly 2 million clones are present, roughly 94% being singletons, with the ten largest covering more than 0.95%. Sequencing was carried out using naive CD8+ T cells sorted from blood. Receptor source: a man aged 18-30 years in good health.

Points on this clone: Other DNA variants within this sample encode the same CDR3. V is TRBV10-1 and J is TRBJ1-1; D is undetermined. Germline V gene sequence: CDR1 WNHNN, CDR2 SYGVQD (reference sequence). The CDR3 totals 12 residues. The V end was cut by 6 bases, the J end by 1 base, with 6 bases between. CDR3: CASSGANTEAFF. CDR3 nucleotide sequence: TGCGCCAGCAGCGGAGCGAACACTGAAGCTTTCTTT.

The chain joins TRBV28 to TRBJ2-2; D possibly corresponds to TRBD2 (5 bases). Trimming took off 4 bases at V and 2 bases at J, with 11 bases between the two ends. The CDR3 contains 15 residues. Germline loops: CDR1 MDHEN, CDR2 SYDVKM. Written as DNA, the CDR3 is TGTGCCAGCAGTTGGTGGAGGCTTAACACCGGGGAGCTGTTTTTT. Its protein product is CASSWWRLNTGELFF.

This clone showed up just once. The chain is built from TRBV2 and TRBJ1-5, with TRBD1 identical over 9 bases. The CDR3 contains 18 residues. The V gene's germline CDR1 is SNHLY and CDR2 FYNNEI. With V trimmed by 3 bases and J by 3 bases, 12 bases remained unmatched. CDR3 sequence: CASSDWTGELGSNQPQHF. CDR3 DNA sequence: TGTGCCAGCAGTGACTGGACAGGGGAATTAGGCTCCAATCAGCCCCAGCATTTT.

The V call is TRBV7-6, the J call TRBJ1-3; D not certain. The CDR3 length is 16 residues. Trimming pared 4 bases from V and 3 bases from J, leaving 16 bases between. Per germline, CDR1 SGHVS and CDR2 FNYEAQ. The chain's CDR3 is CASSSLNTGYGNTIYF. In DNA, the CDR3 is TGTGCCAGCAGCTCGCTAAACACGGGATATGGAAACACCATATATTTT.

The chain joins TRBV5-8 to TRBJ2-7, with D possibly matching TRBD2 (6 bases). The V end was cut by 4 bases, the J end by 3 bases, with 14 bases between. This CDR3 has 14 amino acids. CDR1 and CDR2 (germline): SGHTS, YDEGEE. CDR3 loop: CASSQSGHLYEQYF. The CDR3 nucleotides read TGTGCCAGCAGCCAGAGCGGGCATCTCTACGAGCAGTACTTC.

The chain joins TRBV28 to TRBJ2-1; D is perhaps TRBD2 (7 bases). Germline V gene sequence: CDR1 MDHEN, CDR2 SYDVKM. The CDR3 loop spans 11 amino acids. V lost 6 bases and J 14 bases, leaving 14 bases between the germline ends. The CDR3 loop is CASSHGGQEFF. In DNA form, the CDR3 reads TGTGCCAGCAGCCACGGGGGGCAGGAGTTCTTC.

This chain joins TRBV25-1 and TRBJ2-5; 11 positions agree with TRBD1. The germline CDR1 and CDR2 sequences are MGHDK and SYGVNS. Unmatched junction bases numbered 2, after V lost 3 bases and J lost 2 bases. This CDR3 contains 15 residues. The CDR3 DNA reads TGTGCCAGCAGTGACTGGGACAGGGGGCAAGAGACCCAGTACTTC. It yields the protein CASSDWDRGQETQYF.

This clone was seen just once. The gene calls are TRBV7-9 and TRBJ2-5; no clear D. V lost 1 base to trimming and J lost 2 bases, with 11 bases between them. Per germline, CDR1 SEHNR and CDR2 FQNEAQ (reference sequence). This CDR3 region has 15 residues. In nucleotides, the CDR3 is TGTGCCAGCAGCTTAGGAGTCTCAACGCAAGAGACCCAGTACTTC. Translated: CASSLGVSTQETQYF.

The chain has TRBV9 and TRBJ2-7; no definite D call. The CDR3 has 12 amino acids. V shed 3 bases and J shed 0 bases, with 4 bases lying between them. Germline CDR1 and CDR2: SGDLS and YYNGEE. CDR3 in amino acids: CASSENSYEQYF. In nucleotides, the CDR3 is TGTGCCAGCAGCGAGAACTCCTACGAGCAGTACTTC.

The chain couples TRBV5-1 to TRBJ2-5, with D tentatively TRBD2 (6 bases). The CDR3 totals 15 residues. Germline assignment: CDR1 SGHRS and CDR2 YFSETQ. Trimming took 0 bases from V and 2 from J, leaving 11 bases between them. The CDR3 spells CASSLGWEEQETQYF. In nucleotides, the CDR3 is TGCGCCAGCAGCTTGGGATGGGAGGAACAAGAGACCCAGTACTTC.

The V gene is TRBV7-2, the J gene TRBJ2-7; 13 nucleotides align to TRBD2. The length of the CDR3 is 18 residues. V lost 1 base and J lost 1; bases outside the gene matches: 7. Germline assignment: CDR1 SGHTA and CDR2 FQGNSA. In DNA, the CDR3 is TGTGCCAGCAGCTTAGGTACTAGCGGGAGGGCCTGGTCCTACGAGCAGTACTTC. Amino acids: CASSLGTSGRAWSYEQYF.

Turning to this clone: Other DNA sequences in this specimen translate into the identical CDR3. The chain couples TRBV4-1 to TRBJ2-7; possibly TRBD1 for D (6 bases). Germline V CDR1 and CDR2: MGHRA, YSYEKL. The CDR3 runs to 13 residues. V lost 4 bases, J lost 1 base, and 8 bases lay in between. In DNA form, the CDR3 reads TGCGCCAGCAGCCGAGGGGGATCCTACGAGCAGTACTTC. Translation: CASSRGGSYEQYF.

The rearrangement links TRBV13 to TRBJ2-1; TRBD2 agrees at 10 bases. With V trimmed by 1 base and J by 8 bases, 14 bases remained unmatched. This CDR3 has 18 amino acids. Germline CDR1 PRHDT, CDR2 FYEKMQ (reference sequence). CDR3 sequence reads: CASSLVNRGLAIFYEQFF. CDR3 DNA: TGTGCCAGCAGCTTAGTTAATAGGGGACTAGCGATCTTCTATGAGCAGTTCTTC.

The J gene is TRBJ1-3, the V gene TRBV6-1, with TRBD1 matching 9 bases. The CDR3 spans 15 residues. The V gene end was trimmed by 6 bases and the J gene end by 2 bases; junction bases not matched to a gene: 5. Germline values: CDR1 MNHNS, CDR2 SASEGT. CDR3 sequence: CASRTDRGTGNTIYF. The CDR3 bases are TGTGCCAGCAGAACGGACAGGGGTACTGGAAACACCATATATTTT.

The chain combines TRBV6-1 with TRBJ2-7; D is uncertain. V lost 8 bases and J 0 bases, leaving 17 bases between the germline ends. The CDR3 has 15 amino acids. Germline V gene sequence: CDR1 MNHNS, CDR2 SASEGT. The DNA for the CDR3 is TGTGCCAGCCGGGCCCTGGATCTGAGCTCCTACGAGCAGTACTTC. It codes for CASRALDLSSYEQYF.